This passage covers 32 T cell receptor beta chains from one sample sequenced in a study of low-dose radiotherapy and immunotherapy resistance in tumors. Described time point: before trial treatment. Primers used for first-strand cDNA, a TRAV- and TRBV-specific set, covered both alpha and beta chains. TCR amplification ran approximately 22 PCR cycles using constant-region and V-primer adapter primers. TCRdb reprocessed the reads with MiXCR, giving one entry per CDR3 protein. In the table there are more than 70,000 distinct CDR3 sequences, around 32% of which are singletons. Material: PBMCs, obtained before treatment. These receptor sequences come from a female donor with ovarian cancer.

The chain has TRBV18 and TRBJ1-3, with 8 bases identical to TRBD1. V trimming: 2 bases; J trimming: 0 bases; junction bases outside the gene matches: 3. The CDR3 is made up of 16 amino acids. In germline, CDR1 is KGHSH, CDR2 LQKENI. DNA for the CDR3: TGTGCCAGCTCACCATCAGGGGGCCGCTCTGGAAACACCATATATTTT. It encodes CASSPSGGRSGNTIYF.

This clonotype was observed many times. The V and J genes are TRBV4-3 and TRBJ2-1; D may correspond to TRBD1 or TRBD2 (5 bases each). This CDR3 is built from 15 residues. With 3 bases removed from V and 4 bases from J, the gap between germline ends came to 13 bases. Germline CDR1 LGHNA, CDR2 YSLEER. CDR3 sequence reads: CASSQTGTTYNEQFF. The CDR3 DNA is TGCGCCAGCAGCCAGACCGGGACCACATACAATGAGCAGTTCTTC.

The V and J genes are TRBV6-1 and TRBJ2-7; 7 nucleotides match TRBD1. The CDR3 totals 16 residues. Germline V gives CDR1 MNHNS, CDR2 SASEGT. V lost 6 bases to trimming and J lost 2 bases; unmatched junction nucleotides: 13. DNA of the CDR3: TGTGCCAGCAGCTTATCCGGGACAGTAATGACCTACGAGCAGTACTTC. Protein sequence: CASSLSGTVMTYEQYF.

V usage is TRBV5-1 and J usage is TRBJ2-7, with 7 bases matching TRBD2. Losses at the gene ends were 0 bases for V and 3 bases for J; bases not matched to a gene: 3. CDR3 size: 14 residues. Germline V gene lookup returns CDR1 SGHRS and CDR2 YFSETQ. The CDR3 loop is CASSLDTSVYEQYF. CDR3 DNA: TGCGCCAGCAGCTTGGATACTAGCGTCTACGAGCAGTACTTC. The full variable domain, its missing parts supplied by reference TRBV5-1 and TRBJ2-7, is KAGVTQTPRYLIKTRGQQVTLSCSPISGHRSVSWYQQTPGQGLQFLFEYFSETQRNKGNFPGRFSGRQFSNSRSEMNVSTLELGDSALYLCASSLDTSVYEQYFGPGTRLTVT.

At least ten counts were recorded for this clonotype. The rearrangement uses TRBV9 and TRBJ2-7; the D gene could be TRBD1 or TRBD2 (6 bases each). CDR1 SGDLS and CDR2 YYNGEE come from the germline V gene. V was shortened by 0 bases and J by 2 bases, with 18 bases between the two germline ends. The CDR3 sequence is 17 residues long. The CDR3 nucleotides read TGTGCCAGCAGCGTAGAGGGGGGAGGACCGGCCGCCTACGAGCAGTACTTC. Translating gives CASSVEGGGPAAYEQYF.

Judged by abundance, this clonotype is medium-sized (0.01 to 0.1%). The gene calls are TRBV6-5 and TRBJ1-3; D is unresolved. The V end was cut by 2 bases, the J end by 2 bases, with 13 bases between. This CDR3 spans 16 amino acids. Germline-derived CDR1 and CDR2 are MNHEY and SVGAGI. CDR3 protein: CASSYRTPAAGNTIYF. The DNA of the CDR3 is TGTGCCAGCAGTTACCGGACGCCTGCTGCTGGAAACACCATATATTTT.

With respect to this clonotype: One base separates it from a far larger clone, so it is likely a read error. V and J are TRBV5-3 and TRBJ2-5, with a possible D match to TRBD2 (5 bases). TRBV5-3 is filed as an ORF, its function uncertain. The CDR3 extends over 13 amino acids. Here the CDR3 DNA reads TGCGCCAGAAGCGACCCGGGGAAAGAGACCCAGTACTTC. Residues: CARSDPGKETQYF.

The sample holds many counts of this clonotype. The J gene is TRBJ2-7, the V gene TRBV11-2; 7 bases fit TRBD2. Trimming took 3 bases from V and 2 from J; bases not matched to a gene: 13. CDR3 size: 17 residues. Germline V gene lookup returns CDR1 SGHAT and CDR2 FQNNGV. CDR3 amino acids: CASSLALTSHHPYEQYF. The CDR3 bases are TGTGCCAGCAGCTTGGCGCTGACTAGCCACCATCCCTACGAGCAGTACTTC.

CDR3 residues: CASSLASNEQFF. As DNA, the CDR3 is TGTGCCAGCAGCTTGGCTAGCAACGAGCAGTTCTTC. The gene calls are TRBV5-6 and TRBJ2-1; D possibly corresponds to TRBD2 (5 bases). V was pared by 0 bases and J by 10 bases, with 8 bases between. The CDR3 length is 12 residues. Germline values: CDR1 SGHDT, CDR2 YYEEEE.

Comment on this clonotype: Given a far larger clone just one base away, this is likely a sequencing read error. V usage is TRBV6-2 or TRBV6-3 and J usage is TRBJ2-1, with TRBD2 matching over 7 bases. The length of the CDR3 is 17 residues. Germline V gives CDR1 MNHEY, CDR2 SVGEGT. The junction had 15 bases not matched to a gene; V was cut back by 0 bases and J by 10 bases. CDR3 protein: CASSYSQTGTMLVEQFF. In DNA, the CDR3 is TGTGCCAGCAGTTACTCGCAGACCGGGACTATGTTGGTGGAGCAGTTCTTC.

This clonotype was detected ten times or more. The chain joins TRBV30 to TRBJ2-2, with 14 bases identical to TRBD2. The junction had 7 bases not matched to a gene; V was cut back by 0 bases and J by 4 bases. Germline V gives CDR1 GTSNPN, CDR2 SVGIG (reference sequence). This CDR3 contains 18 residues. The DNA of the CDR3 is TGTGCCTGGAGTGTAAAGGGACTAGCGGGAGTTGCCACCGGGGAGCTGTTTTTT. The encoded protein is CAWSVKGLAGVATGELFF.

As concerns this clonotype: This may be a read error, as it is one base from a much larger clone. J is TRBJ2-1 and V is TRBV20-1; 13 nucleotides line up with TRBD2. Germline V lookup: CDR1 DFQATT, CDR2 SNEGSKA (reference sequence). CDR3 length equals 14 residues. Losses at the gene ends were 5 bases for V and 13 bases for J; bases not matched to a gene: 11. CDR3 protein: CSAWTSGSLQTQFF. The DNA for the CDR3 is TGCAGTGCTTGGACTAGCGGGAGCTTGCAGACCCAGTTCTTC.

This clonotype was seen repeatedly, ten times or more. This sequence joins TRBV7-2 and TRBJ2-1, with 14 bases identical to TRBD2. Trimming cost V 5 bases and J 7 bases; bases outside gene matches: 4. There are 15 residues in the CDR3. Per germline, CDR1 SGHTA and CDR2 FQGNSA. CDR3 protein: CASSVRTSGRNEQFF. Here the CDR3 DNA reads TGTGCCAGCAGCGTTCGGACTAGCGGGAGGAATGAGCAGTTCTTC.

Here the CDR3 DNA reads TGCGCCAGCAGCTTGGATGTGAGAAGGGGTAAGACCCAGTACTTC. As protein: CASSLDVRRGKTQYF. The V and J genes are TRBV5-1 and TRBJ2-5; maybe TRBD1 (5 bases). This CDR3 contains 15 residues. Trimming removed 0 bases from V and 6 bases from J, with 15 bases in between. CDR1 is SGHRS, CDR2 YFSETQ, per germline.

This clonotype showed up many times. This rearrangement joins TRBV6-1 to TRBJ2-5; 11 bases fit TRBD2. CDR3 length equals 16 residues. V lost 2 bases to trimming and J lost 4 bases; unmatched junction nucleotides: 6. Germline CDR1 and CDR2: MNHNS and SASEGT. CDR3 protein: CASSESSGRARETQYF. The CDR3 nucleotides read TGTGCCAGCAGTGAAAGTAGCGGGAGGGCCAGAGAGACCCAGTACTTC.

To note about this clonotype: A far larger clone is only one base removed, so a read error is likely. The chain is built from TRBV6-2 or TRBV6-3 and TRBJ2-5; possible D gene TRBD2, 6 bases. The ends were cut back, 1 base at V and 11 bases at J, with 23 bases in the middle. Looked up from germline, CDR1 is MNHEY and CDR2 is SVGEGT. This CDR3 spans 16 amino acids. DNA for the CDR3: TGTGCCAGCAGTTACTACGCCGCAGGGAGGAGAGATGAGCAGTACTTC. Its translation: CASSYYAAGRRDEQYF.

Details on this clonotype: A far more abundant clone sits one base away, making this likely a read error. V is TRBV12-3 or TRBV12-4 and J is TRBJ2-1; 7 bases align to TRBD1. This CDR3 contains 14 residues. V shed 4 bases, J shed 10 bases, and the junction held 10 bases outside the gene matches. CDR3 nucleotides: TGTGCCAGCAGTTCAAGACAGGGCTCCTACGAGCAGTTCTTC. Protein product: CASSSRQGSYEQFF.

This sequence joins TRBV3-1 and TRBJ1-1; possibly TRBD1 for D (6 bases). V was pared by 4 bases and J by 1 base, with 16 bases between. The CDR3 has 16 residues. CDR1 is LGHDT and CDR2 is YNNKEL in the germline V gene (reference sequence). CDR3 nucleotides: TGTGCCAGCAGCCCAACCCGATCGACAGGGAACACTGAAGCTTTCTTT. It yields the protein CASSPTRSTGNTEAFF.

The sample holds many counts of this clonotype. This chain uses TRBV2 with TRBJ2-1; D unresolved. This CDR3 comprises 17 residues. The V and J ends lost 4 bases and 0 bases respectively, with 16 bases between them. Germline CDR1 and CDR2: SNHLY and FYNNEI. CDR3 sequence reads: CASSGQFSWGSYNEQFF. The CDR3 bases are TGTGCCAGCAGTGGGCAGTTTTCGTGGGGCTCCTACAATGAGCAGTTCTTC.

This clonotype was seen ten or more times. The CDR3 is CASSPGGFQETQYF. As DNA, the CDR3 is TGTGCCAGCAGCCCAGGGGGCTTCCAAGAGACCCAGTACTTC. The rearrangement joins TRBV7-2 to TRBJ2-5, with 8 bases identical to TRBD1. Unmatched junction bases numbered 3, after V lost 5 bases and J lost 1 base. From germline, CDR1 is SGHTA and CDR2 FQGNSA. This CDR3 spans 14 amino acids. The whole variable domain, remainder taken from reference TRBV7-2 and TRBJ2-5, is GAGVSQSPSNKVTEKGKDVELRCDPISGHTALYWYRQSLGQGLEFLIYFQGNSAPDKSGLPSDRFSAERTGGSVSTLTIQRTQQEDSAVYLCASSPGGFQETQYFGPGTRLLVL.

This clonotype was seen ten or more times. The chain combines TRBV4-2 with TRBJ2-1; TRBD2 aligns across 10 bases. CDR3 size: 19 residues. The V gene's germline CDR1 is LGHNA and CDR2 YNFKEQ. Trimming at V came to 3 bases and at J to 4 bases, leaving 15 bases not matched to a gene. In DNA, the CDR3 is TGTGCCAGCAGCCAGTCGAAGATGTCTAGCGGGAGATCTTACAATGAGCAGTTCTTC. Its protein is CASSQSKMSSGRSYNEQFF.

CDR3 sequence: CASRTGRRNTEAFF. The CDR3 DNA is TGTGCCAGCAGGACGGGACGGCGGAACACTGAAGCTTTCTTT. V and J are TRBV6-2 or TRBV6-3 and TRBJ1-1; TRBD1 is a possible D gene (5 bases). The CDR3 is made up of 14 amino acids. V was shortened by 6 bases and J by 1 base, with 12 bases between the two germline ends. CDR1 and CDR2 (germline): MNHEY, SVGEGT.

In this sample, this clonotype turned up a few times. The gene calls are TRBV30 and TRBJ2-7; D not certain. The germline V gene encodes CDR1 GTSNPN and CDR2 SVGIG (reference sequence). V lost 0 bases to trimming and J lost 2 bases, with 8 bases between them. The CDR3 runs 13 residues. The CDR3 is CAWSVPPPYEQYF. CDR3 DNA: TGTGCCTGGAGTGTACCCCCCCCCTACGAGCAGTACTTC.

The V and J genes are TRBV6-2 or TRBV6-3 and TRBJ2-5, with D hard to call. The CDR3 contains 12 residues. The ends were cut back, 1 base at V and 5 bases at J, with 5 bases in the middle. Germline assignment: CDR1 MNHEY and CDR2 SVGEGT. The CDR3 loop reads CASSYFGETQYF. CDR3 DNA sequence: TGTGCCAGCAGTTACTTCGGGGAGACCCAGTACTTC.

This clonotype was seen ten or more times. The V gene is TRBV7-2, the J gene TRBJ2-1; 8 bases agree with TRBD2. CDR1 SGHTA and CDR2 FQGNSA come from the germline V gene. CDR3 length: 14 residues. V trimming: 2 bases; J trimming: 10 bases; junction bases outside the gene matches: 7. The CDR3 DNA is TGTGCCAGCAGCTTATCGGGCCGGGGGGGGGAGCAGTTCTTC. Translating it yields CASSLSGRGGEQFF.

The V call is TRBV28, the J call TRBJ2-3, with 7 bases lining up with TRBD1. V dropped 10 bases and J dropped 4; count of bases not matched to a gene: 11. This CDR3 is 14 amino acids long. Germline CDR1 is MDHEN and CDR2 is SYDVKM. Here the CDR3 DNA reads TGTGCCACCCAAAACAGGGGATTTGCAGATACGCAGTATTTT. Translating gives CATQNRGFADTQYF.

This clonotype was observed once. A far larger clone is off by one base, so a read error is likely. The genes are TRBV5-3 and TRBJ2-5, with 12 bases lining up with TRBD2. TRBV5-3 is flagged as an ORF with uncertain function. CDR3 length: 14 residues. Unmatched junction bases numbered 13, after V lost 8 bases and J lost 11 bases. CDR3: CASKLAGGPNEQYF. The DNA of the CDR3 is TGTGCCAGCAAGCTAGCGGGGGGGCCCAATGAGCAGTACTTC.

The chain is built from TRBV5-1 and TRBJ2-2; D is uncertain. The CDR3 contains 14 residues. Trimming removed 4 bases at V and 0 bases at J, with 7 bases between. Germline V gene sequence: CDR1 SGHRS, CDR2 YFSETQ. The CDR3 nucleotides are TGCGCCAGCAGCCGGAGCTCGAACACCGGGGAGCTGTTTTTT. It codes for CASSRSSNTGELFF.

This clonotype was detected many times. The genes are TRBV6-2 or TRBV6-3 and TRBJ2-1, with TRBD2 matching 12 bases. CDR3 length: 15 amino acids. Germline V gives CDR1 MNHEY, CDR2 SVGEGT. The V gene end was trimmed by 6 bases and the J gene end by 9 bases; junction bases not matched to a gene: 9. The CDR3 DNA sequence: TGTGCCAGCAGAATCCGACTAGCGGGGGAGTCTGAGCAGTTCTTC. This gives the protein CASRIRLAGESEQFF.

The chain employs TRBV11-3 and TRBJ2-3; 8 nucleotides align to TRBD2. There are 14 residues in the CDR3. Looked up from germline, CDR1 is SGHNT and CDR2 is YENEEA. J lost 4 bases, V lost 3 bases, and 3 bases had no gene match. CDR3 nucleotide sequence: TGTGCCAGCAGCTTCGGGAGGGTGCCAGATACGCAGTATTTT. Translating it yields CASSFGRVPDTQYF.

The chain is built from TRBV28 and TRBJ1-6, with 10 bases fitting TRBD1. CDR3 length: 17 residues. V lost 2 bases and J lost 6; bases outside the gene matches: 7. Germline values: CDR1 MDHEN, CDR2 SYDVKM. For the CDR3, the DNA is TGTGCCAGCAGTTTACGACAGGGGGCAGGAGGTAATTCACCCCTCCACTTT. Its translation is CASSLRQGAGGNSPLHF.

This clonotype was seen at least ten times. V usage is TRBV6-2 or TRBV6-3 and J usage is TRBJ2-5; D remains ambiguous. The CDR3 totals 16 residues. Per germline, CDR1 MNHEY and CDR2 SVGEGT. Deletions cut 0 bases from V and 1 base from J, with 12 bases between. CDR3 in DNA: TGTGCCAGCAGTTACTCGAGGCGGAACCTCCAAGAGACCCAGTACTTC. Protein: CASSYSRRNLQETQYF.